The source of this TCR beta chain is a study of T cell repertoires in cytomegalovirus infection. Study information: Well-studied HLA-B-restricted CMV epitopes were used in the study alongside recently identified HLA-C-restricted ones.

Study-wide results and limits: Dominating the ex vivo response were TCR beta clonotypes that were CMV-specific and HLA-C-restricted.

Losses at the gene ends were 4 bases for V and 2 bases for J; bases not matched to a gene: 8. Per the germline V gene, CDR1 is MNHEY and CDR2 is SMNVEV (reference sequence). CDR3 length: 15 amino acids. Worth noting for this clonotype: The antigen remains undetermined.

From the reads, TCRdb called clonotypes with MiXCR, one entry per CDR3 protein. The sample shows around 140,000 distinct CDR3 sequences, about 31% of them seen only once. This receptor was obtained from a human donor in good health (CMV status not recorded). Some clones in this sample may be carry-over from other donors' samples. This chain joins TRBV27 and TRBJ2-7, with 7 bases aligning to TRBD1. Source: CD8+ T cells from cultured PBMCs, taken from culture after CMV antigen stimulation. The CDR3, as DNA: TGTGCCAGCAGTTATTGGACAGGAGCTACCTACGAGCAGTACTTC. This gives the protein CASSYWTGATYEQYF.